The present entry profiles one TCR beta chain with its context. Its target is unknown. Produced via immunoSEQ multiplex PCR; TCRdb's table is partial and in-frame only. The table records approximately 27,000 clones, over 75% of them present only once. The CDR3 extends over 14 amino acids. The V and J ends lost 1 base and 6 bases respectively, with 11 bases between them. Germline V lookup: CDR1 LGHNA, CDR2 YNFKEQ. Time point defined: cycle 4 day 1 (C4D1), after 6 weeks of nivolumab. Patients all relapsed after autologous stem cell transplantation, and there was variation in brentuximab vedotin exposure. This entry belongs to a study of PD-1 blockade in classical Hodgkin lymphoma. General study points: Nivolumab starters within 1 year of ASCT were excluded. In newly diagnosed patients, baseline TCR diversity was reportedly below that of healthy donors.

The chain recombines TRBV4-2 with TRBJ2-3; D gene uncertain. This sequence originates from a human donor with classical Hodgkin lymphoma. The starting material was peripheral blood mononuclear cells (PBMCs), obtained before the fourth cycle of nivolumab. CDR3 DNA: TGTGCCAGCAGCCAAGGCCTAGTTGGGGATACGCAGTATTTT. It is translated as CASSQGLVGDTQYF.